These 21 T cell receptor beta chains were sequenced from one sample in a study of CD8+ T cells in alopecia areata. The treatment here: oral pan-JAK inhibitor, 5-10 mg twice daily. As the sequencing template, cDNA was produced by extracting RNA and reverse transcribing it. The data were produced by immunoSEQ multiplex PCR, yet TCRdb's version contains in-frame clones alone and is incomplete. Of some 220,000 clones listed, around 57% are singletons. The sequencing used CD4+ T cells sorted from blood, collected at week 4, from a patient treated with tofacitinib. These receptors all stem from a human donor with alopecia areata.

The chain employs TRBV25-1 and TRBJ2-1; TRBD2 agrees at 8 bases. V lost 6 bases to trimming and J lost 3 bases; unmatched junction nucleotides: 4. This CDR3 comprises 14 residues. Germline lookup yields CDR1 MGHDK and CDR2 SYGVNS. The CDR3 DNA reads as TGTGCCAGCAGGGGCGGGGGGCTCTACAATGAGCAGTTCTTC. This gives the protein CASRGGGLYNEQFF.

The rearrangement joins TRBV27 to TRBJ1-6; TRBD1 aligns across 7 bases. The trim removed 5 bases at V and 7 bases at J, leaving 20 bases unmatched. The CDR3 covers 19 residues. Germline loops: CDR1 MNHEY, CDR2 SMNVEV (reference sequence). Here the CDR3 reads CASSPDRALGRSLNSPLHF. The CDR3 DNA reads TGTGCCAGCAGTCCCGACAGGGCCTTGGGGAGAAGCCTGAATTCACCCCTCCACTTT.

This sequence joins TRBV11-2 and TRBJ1-2; 8 nucleotides match TRBD1. This CDR3 is 13 amino acids long. Trimming cost V 0 bases and J 8 bases; bases outside gene matches: 2. Germline V gives CDR1 SGHAT, CDR2 FQNNGV. CDR3 bases: TGTGCCAGCAGCTTAGAACAGGGGGGCGGCTACACCTTC. Encoded protein: CASSLEQGGGYTF.

CDR3 bases: TGCGCCAGCAGCCAAGAGTCGGGACGGCTTCATGAGCAGTTCTTC. It codes for CASSQESGRLHEQFF. The V and J genes are TRBV4-3 and TRBJ2-1; either TRBD1 or TRBD2 may supply D (5 bases each). The V and J ends lost 0 bases and 8 bases respectively, with 14 bases between them. CDR3 size: 15 residues. Per germline, CDR1 LGHNA and CDR2 YSLEER.

The J gene is TRBJ2-4, the V gene TRBV29-1; the D is unclear. The CDR3 runs 14 residues. Germline CDR1 is SQVTM and CDR2 is ANQGSEA. The V and J ends lost 3 bases and 1 base respectively, with 10 bases between them. CDR3 amino acids: CSVDGLEAKNIQYF. The CDR3 DNA reads TGCAGCGTTGACGGCCTGGAGGCCAAAAACATTCAGTACTTC. The entire variable domain, with the rest obtained from reference TRBV29-1 and TRBJ2-4, is as follows: SAVISQKPSRDICQRGTSLTIQCQVDSQVTMMFWYRQQPGQSLTLIATANQGSEATYESGFVIDKFPISRPNLTFSTLTVSNMSPEDSSIYLCSVDGLEAKNIQYFGAGTRLSVL.

The V and J genes are TRBV12-5 and TRBJ2-7, with D hard to call. The V and J ends lost 4 bases and 0 bases respectively, with 7 bases between them. The germline gives CDR1 LGHNT, CDR2 FRNRAP. The CDR3 totals 13 residues. CDR3 DNA: TGTGCTAGTGGTTCAGCAATCTCCTACGAGCAGTACTTC. Encoded protein: CASGSAISYEQYF.

This clone was detected only a few times. The V call is TRBV2, the J call TRBJ1-3; D is unresolved. Trimming cost V 4 bases and J 0 bases, with 7 bases left between them. The germline V gene encodes CDR1 SNHLY and CDR2 FYNNEI. The CDR3 spans 14 residues. Here the CDR3 reads CASSAASSGNTIYF. The CDR3 DNA sequence: TGTGCCAGCAGTGCCGCCAGCTCTGGAAACACCATATATTTT.

This clone was seen a few times. The rearrangement links TRBV30 to TRBJ2-4; tentatively, D is TRBD1 or TRBD2 (6 bases each). V lost 3 bases and J lost 6, with 15 bases in between. The CDR3 has 14 amino acids. Germline V lookup: CDR1 GTSNPN, CDR2 SVGIG (reference sequence). CDR3 loop: CAWRRGDSGNIQYF. The CDR3 region has the DNA TGTGCCTGGAGAAGGGGGGATTCGGGAAACATTCAGTACTTC.

This clone showed up just a few times. The same CDR3 can be traced to other DNA sequences in this sample. Here the CDR3 reads CASSQAFNEQFF. Here the CDR3 DNA reads TGTGCCAGCAGCCAAGCTTTCAATGAGCAGTTCTTC. V gene TRBV14 combines with J gene TRBJ2-1, with D uncertain. CDR3 size: 12 residues. V was trimmed by 1 base and J by 6 bases, leaving 4 bases between them. Germline V lookup: CDR1 SGHDN, CDR2 FVKESK.

The chain employs TRBV29-1 and TRBJ2-1; TRBD1 is a possible D gene (6 bases). CDR1 is SQVTM and CDR2 is ANQGSEA in the germline V gene. This CDR3 has 13 amino acids. The V and J ends lost 6 bases and 2 bases respectively, with 11 bases between them. For the CDR3, the DNA is TGCAGCGTGCAGGGGAGAGCCTACAATGAGCAGTTCTTC. Residues: CSVQGRAYNEQFF.

The chain joins TRBV4-3 to TRBJ1-2; the D is unclear. From germline, CDR1 is LGHNA and CDR2 YSLEER. The CDR3 is 15 residues long. Between the trimmed V and J ends, which lost 0 bases and 3 bases, there was a span of 11 bases. For the CDR3, the DNA is TGCGCCAGCAGCCAAGATGGTCGAGGACACTATGGCTACACCTTC. It translates to CASSQDGRGHYGYTF.

The rearrangement joins TRBV4-3 to TRBJ1-4; 9 bases line up with TRBD1. The CDR3 totals 15 residues. The J segment lost 5 bases and the V segment lost 1 base, leaving 2 bases of the junction unmatched. Germline V lookup: CDR1 LGHNA, CDR2 YSLEER. The CDR3 here is CASSQGDRENEKLFF. CDR3 nucleotides: TGCGCCAGCAGCCAAGGGGACAGGGAAAATGAAAAACTGTTTTTT.

This sequence joins TRBV9 and TRBJ2-1; D call uncertain. The CDR3 has 16 residues. Trimming took off 0 bases at V and 9 bases at J, with 19 bases between the two ends. The germline gives CDR1 SGDLS, CDR2 YYNGEE. The CDR3 DNA reads TGTGCCAGCAGCGTAGATCACTGGTTGGGCGGTAGTGAGCAGTTCTTC. Encoded protein: CASSVDHWLGGSEQFF. The full variable domain, in which reference TRBV9 and TRBJ2-1 provide the parts outside the CDR3, is DSGVTQTPKHLITATGQRVTLRCSPRSGDLSVYWYQQSLDQGLQFLIQYYNGEERAKGNILERFSAQQFPDLHSELNLSSLELGDSALYFCASSVDHWLGGSEQFFGPGTRLTVL.

This clone was observed a few times. The V call is TRBV14, the J call TRBJ2-7; 7 bases fit TRBD1. This CDR3 has 15 amino acids. Germline CDR1 SGHDN, CDR2 FVKESK. Trimming cost V 3 bases and J 3 bases; bases outside gene matches: 8. The CDR3 region is CASSQMGTVNYEQYF. The CDR3 nucleotides read TGTGCCAGCAGCCAGATGGGGACAGTCAACTACGAGCAGTACTTC. The full variable domain, rest sourced from reference TRBV14 and TRBJ2-7, is EAGVTQFPSHSVIEKGQTVTLRCDPISGHDNLYWYRRVMGKEIKFLLHFVKESKQDESGMPNNRFLAERTGGTYSTLKVQPAELEDSGVYFCASSQMGTVNYEQYFGPGTRLTVT.

J is TRBJ1-6 and V is TRBV25-1; D unclear. Germline-derived CDR1 and CDR2 are MGHDK and SYGVNS. This CDR3 is 14 amino acids long. V shed 4 bases and J shed 5 bases, with 9 bases lying between them. The CDR3 bases are TGTGCCAGCAGTGTGGCAGAAAATAATTCACCCCTCCACTTT. As protein: CASSVAENNSPLHF. The full variable domain, completed using reference TRBV25-1 and TRBJ1-6, is EADIYQTPRYLVIGTGKKITLECSQTMGHDKMYWYQQDPGMELHLIHYSYGVNSTEKGDLSSESTVSRIRTEHFPLTLESARPSHTSQYLCASSVAENNSPLHFGNGTRLTVT.

The chain carries TRBV5-8 and TRBJ2-5; the match to TRBD2 covers 15 bases. CDR3 length: 16 amino acids. CDR1 is SGHTS and CDR2 is YDEGEE in the germline V gene. V gave up 4 bases and J gave up 3 bases; unmatched junction bases: 4. CDR3 residues: CASSPGTSGGKETQYF. CDR3 coding DNA: TGTGCCAGCAGCCCCGGGACTAGCGGGGGGAAAGAGACCCAGTACTTC.

The chain employs TRBV29-1 and TRBJ1-2, with 8 bases fitting TRBD1. This CDR3 has 12 amino acids. Losses at the gene ends were 7 bases for V and 13 bases for J; bases not matched to a gene: 14. Germline V gives CDR1 SQVTM, CDR2 ANQGSEA. CDR3 nucleotides: TGCAGCGCTCAGGACAGGGAGAGGGCCCGCACCTTC. Translated: CSAQDRERARTF. Drawing the rest from reference TRBV29-1 and TRBJ1-2, the complete variable domain is SAVISQKPSRDICQRGTSLTIQCQVDSQVTMMFWYRQQPGQSLTLIATANQGSEATYESGFVIDKFPISRPNLTFSTLTVSNMSPEDSSIYLCSAQDRERARTFGSGTRLTVV.

J is TRBJ2-7 and V is TRBV20-1, with D perhaps matching TRBD1 (6 bases). The CDR3 has 10 residues. Germline CDR1 DFQATT, CDR2 SNEGSKA (reference sequence). Trimming left V 6 bases short and J 6 bases short, with 9 bases between. CDR3 bases: TGCAGTGCCGCCAGGGGCGAGCAGTACTTC. Its protein is CSAARGEQYF.

The chain carries TRBV7-8 and TRBJ2-4; 8 bases are a match to TRBD1. The CDR3 is made up of 15 amino acids. Trimming cost V 3 bases and J 6 bases; bases outside gene matches: 7. Germline V CDR1 and CDR2: SGHVS, FQNEAQ. The CDR3, as DNA: TGTGCCAGCAGCTTGACAGGGGTTGGGGGAAACATTCAGTACTTC. It encodes CASSLTGVGGNIQYF.

This clone has only a few counts. The chain combines TRBV19 with TRBJ2-3; unclear D gene. The CDR3 runs to 15 residues. CDR1 is LNHDA and CDR2 is SQIVND in the germline V gene (reference sequence). V was shortened by 3 bases and J by 2 bases, with 12 bases between the two germline ends. CDR3 nucleotides: TGTGCCAGTAGTATTAACGTCCAGCCCACAGATACGCAGTATTTT. This gives the protein CASSINVQPTDTQYF.

This rearrangement joins TRBV6-5 to TRBJ1-6; D is possibly TRBD1 (5 bases). There are 14 residues in the CDR3. In germline, CDR1 is MNHEY, CDR2 SVGAGI. V was pared by 6 bases and J by 6 bases, with 12 bases between. DNA for the CDR3: TGTGCCAGCAGACCGGGACTGAGTAATTCACCCCTCCACTTT. It translates to CASRPGLSNSPLHF.